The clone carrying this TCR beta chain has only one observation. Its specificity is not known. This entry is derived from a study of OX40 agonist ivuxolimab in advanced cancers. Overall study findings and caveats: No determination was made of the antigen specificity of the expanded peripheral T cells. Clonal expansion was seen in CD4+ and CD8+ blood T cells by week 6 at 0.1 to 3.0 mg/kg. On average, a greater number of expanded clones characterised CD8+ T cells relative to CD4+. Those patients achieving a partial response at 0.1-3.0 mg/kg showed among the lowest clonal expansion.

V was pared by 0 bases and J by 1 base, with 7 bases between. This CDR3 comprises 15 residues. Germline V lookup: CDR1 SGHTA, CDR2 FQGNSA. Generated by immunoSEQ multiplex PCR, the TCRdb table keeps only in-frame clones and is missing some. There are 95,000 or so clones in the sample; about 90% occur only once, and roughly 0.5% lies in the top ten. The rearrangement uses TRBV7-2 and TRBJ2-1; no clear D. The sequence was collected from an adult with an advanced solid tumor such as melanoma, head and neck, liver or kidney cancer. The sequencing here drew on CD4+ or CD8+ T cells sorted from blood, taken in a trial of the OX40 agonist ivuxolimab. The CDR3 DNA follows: TGTGCCAGCAGCTTAGCGGTGGGGTCCTACAATGAGCAGTTCTTC. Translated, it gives CASSLAVGSYNEQFF.